Detailed here is one TCR beta chain. It has no known antigen specificity. It has no much larger one-base neighbor in the sample; base qualities were not kept. For sequencing of the TCRbeta CDR3 region, genomic DNA was extracted from the sorted cells. TCRbeta CDR3 regions were sequenced using the immunoSEQ Assay. TCRdb's version of the immuneACCESS table is confined to in-frame rearrangements and falls short of the full clone set. An unresolved V gene accounts for under half of the shortfall where checked; the remainder is of unknown origin. The sample table holds 74,000 or so clones, of which over 85% were seen once. Around 0.3% of the sample is held by the ten biggest clonotypes. This record comes from a study of OX40 agonist ivuxolimab in advanced cancers. For context, the study as a whole: Ivuxolimab, which targeted the costimulatory receptor OX40 (CD134), was an agonistic, fully human IgG2 monoclonal antibody. Prior anti-PD-1, anti-PD-L1 or anti-CTLA-4 therapy was permitted, and approximately 40% of dose-escalation patients had received checkpoint inhibitors. Peripheral TCRbeta sequencing aimed to test whether ivuxolimab altered TCR sequence diversity and caused clonal T-cell expansion. In the dose-escalation cohort, 75% to 85% of patients were male, and the mean age was 60 years with a range of roughly 20 to 80. The paper describes the monotherapy dose-escalation part (N of about 47 patients) of the phase I trial of ivuxolimab. Three dose-escalation patients achieved partial responses, one with hepatocellular carcinoma and two with cutaneous melanoma. Of the roughly 52 dose-escalation patients, hepatocellular carcinoma was present in approximately 20, melanoma in roughly 15, renal cell carcinoma in 9 and head and neck cancer in 9. Intravenous ivuxolimab was administered to patients every 2 weeks at six dose levels: 0.01, 0.1, 0.3, 1.5, 3 and 10 mg/kg.

The CDR3 covers 16 residues, taking in both the cysteine and the phenylalanine. Of the read, only the CDR3 DNA is kept; its 48 bases are in frame from base 1. V lost 6 bases and J lost 4 bases, and the count of bases not matched to a germline gene is 10. Based on the germline V gene, the CDR1 and CDR2 sequences are MDHEN and SYDVKM. The trial excluded patients who had a history of autoimmune disease or were on systemic immunosuppression. In every dose cohort, peripheral blood was drawn for TCR sequencing at baseline, cycle 4 day 1, and cycle 7 day 1. The samples were taken from a phase I, first-in-human, multicenter, open-label dose-escalation trial of ivuxolimab. The trial enrolled adults with locally advanced or metastatic head and neck squamous cell, hepatocellular, melanoma or renal cell carcinoma. CD4+ and CD8+ T cells were sorted separately from peripheral blood before TCR sequencing. General study outcomes and caveats: The antigen specificity of the clonally expanded peripheral T cells was not determined. After ivuxolimab, expanded clones were on average more numerous among CD8+ T cells than among CD4+ T cells. Low levels of normalized T-cell clonal expansion were also seen in some patients who did not respond. In the 0.1-3.0 mg/kg groups, partial responders had among the lowest normalized peripheral clonal expansion, particularly in CD8+ T cells. At doses of 0.1 to 3.0 mg/kg, clonal expansion of both CD4+ and CD8+ blood T cells was observed from baseline to week 6.

The source is an adult with an advanced solid tumor such as melanoma, head and neck, liver or kidney cancer. Sequencing was performed on CD4+ or CD8+ T cells sorted from blood, taken in a trial of the OX40 agonist ivuxolimab. The rearrangement joined TRBV28 to TRBJ1-4; the junction holds 8 bases that match TRBD1. The DNA sequence reads TGTGCCAGCAGCCGGCTAGGGGGACAGGTTAATGAAAAACTGTTTTTT. It is translated as CASSRLGGQVNEKLFF.